These 10 T cell receptor beta chains were all obtained from the same sample, sequenced in a study of identical twins. TCRdb re-derived calls from the 5' RACE reads in MiXCR, one entry per CDR3 protein. Seen here are 1.5 million to 2 million distinct CDR3 sequences, roughly a third observed once, and the top ten hold around 0.25%. What was sequenced was cord blood. These receptor sequences come from a newborn girl in good health.

The rearrangement joins TRBV20-1 to TRBJ2-1; TRBD1 is a possible D gene (6 bases). Looked up from germline, CDR1 is DFQATT and CDR2 is SNEGSKA (reference sequence). The CDR3 spans 14 residues. The V end was cut by 4 bases, the J end by 3 bases, with 13 bases between. CDR3 region: CSATYRVNYNEQFF. In DNA form, the CDR3 reads TGCAGTGCTACCTACAGGGTTAACTACAATGAGCAGTTCTTC.

There are a few counts of this clonotype. The gene calls are TRBV5-1 and TRBJ2-3, with a possible D match to TRBD1 (5 bases). There are 16 residues in the CDR3. Germline-derived CDR1 and CDR2 are SGHRS and YFSETQ. V was pared by 4 bases and J by 3 bases, with 18 bases between. DNA for the CDR3: TGCGCCAGCAGCCCTAAGGGGCCACCCGGGACAGATACGCAGTATTTT. It encodes CASSPKGPPGTDTQYF.

This clonotype was observed a handful of times. The rearrangement uses TRBV4-1 and TRBJ2-1, with 7 bases fitting TRBD2. V trimming: 6 bases; J trimming: 5 bases; junction bases outside the gene matches: 10. The V gene's germline CDR1 is MGHRA and CDR2 YSYEKL. There are 15 residues in the CDR3. CDR3 residues: CASRPLARNHNEQFF. CDR3 DNA: TGCGCCAGCAGACCACTAGCGAGAAACCACAATGAGCAGTTCTTC.

The V and J genes are TRBV10-3 and TRBJ2-1, with TRBD2 matching 11 bases. The J segment lost 4 bases and the V segment lost 2 bases, leaving 7 bases of the junction unmatched. This CDR3 region has 17 residues. Per germline, CDR1 ENHRY and CDR2 SYGVKD. The CDR3 region is CAISEPGVAGGYNEQFF. Here the CDR3 DNA reads TGTGCCATCAGTGAGCCGGGGGTAGCGGGAGGGTACAATGAGCAGTTCTTC.

A few counts support this clonotype. The CDR3 here is CASQLASNKGDTQYF. CDR3 in DNA: TGCGCCAGCCAGCTGGCCTCCAATAAGGGAGATACGCAGTATTTT. V gene TRBV5-1 combines with J gene TRBJ2-3; D uncertain. Germline-derived CDR1 and CDR2 are SGHRS and YFSETQ. This CDR3 comprises 15 residues. Trimming stripped 7 bases from V and 5 bases from J, with 20 bases between.

This clonotype was seen more than once but under ten times. The chain uses TRBV6-1 and TRBJ1-5; a weak D match, TRBD1 (6 bases). This CDR3 has 17 amino acids. Deletions cut 7 bases from V and 2 bases from J, with 21 bases between. Per the germline V gene, CDR1 is MNHNS and CDR2 is SASEGT. CDR3 sequence reads: CASTFLAGSGGNQPQHF. The CDR3 coding sequence is TGTGCCAGCACCTTTTTAGCAGGATCAGGGGGCAATCAGCCCCAGCATTTT.

This chain uses TRBV4-1 with TRBJ2-1; D is unclear. Between the trimmed V and J ends, which lost 1 base and 8 bases, there was a span of 15 bases. The CDR3 loop spans 15 amino acids. Looked up from germline, CDR1 is MGHRA and CDR2 is YSYEKL. CDR3 sequence (DNA): TGCGCCAGCAGCCAAGTAGGCCTAGTATTCGATGAGCAGTTCTTC. Translation: CASSQVGLVFDEQFF.

This clonotype turned up a few times. The V and J genes are TRBV5-1 and TRBJ2-3; 12 nucleotides align to TRBD2. Germline V CDR1 and CDR2: SGHRS, YFSETQ. After removal of 3 bases from V and 8 bases from J, the junction contained 10 bases not matched to a gene. This CDR3 has 16 amino acids. The CDR3 spells CASSSRLAGDSITQYF. For the CDR3, the DNA is TGCGCCAGCAGCTCCAGACTAGCGGGGGACTCGATTACGCAGTATTTT.

The sample holds a few counts of this clonotype. This chain links TRBV6-2 or TRBV6-3 with TRBJ2-7; 7 nucleotides line up with TRBD1. This CDR3 spans 14 amino acids. Germline assignment: CDR1 MNHEY and CDR2 SVGEGT. Trimming cost V 5 bases and J 5 bases; bases outside gene matches: 9. The CDR3 spells CASSQTGIFNEQYF. In nucleotides, the CDR3 is TGTGCCAGCAGTCAGACAGGGATTTTCAACGAGCAGTACTTC.

The chain carries TRBV29-1 and TRBJ2-4; D uncertain. V gave up 3 bases and J gave up 9 bases, with 15 bases separating them. CDR3 length: 13 amino acids. Germline V lookup: CDR1 SQVTM, CDR2 ANQGSEA. The CDR3 DNA follows: TGCAGCGTTGAGGCAGCTGGGGTGAGCATTCAGTACTTC. It translates to CSVEAAGVSIQYF.